The 18 T cell receptor beta chains given below trace back to one sample, sequenced in a study of shared clonotypes between healthy human individuals. Assay used: immunoSEQ multiplex PCR; TCRdb lists only in-frame clones, some missing. In the table there are some 2.1 million clones, just under 95% of which are singletons. Naive CD8 populations comprised CD45RO-negative cells positively selected for CCR7, excluding terminally differentiated effector memory CD45RA+ cells. Sequencing was performed on naive CD8+ T cells from PBMCs. The source of these receptors is a man aged 18-30 years in good health. Some clones in this sample may be carry-over from other donors' samples.

The CDR3 spells CASSLPGGELFF. The CDR3 region has the DNA TGTGCCAGCAGCTTGCCTGGCGGGGAGCTGTTTTTT. This chain links TRBV5-8 with TRBJ2-2; D call uncertain. The CDR3 runs to 12 residues. CDR1 is SGHTS, CDR2 YDEGEE, per germline. Trimming left V 1 base short and J 7 bases short, with 5 bases between.

The V gene is TRBV25-1, the J gene TRBJ1-4; D uncertain. Trimming cost V 0 bases and J 8 bases, with 10 bases left between them. The length of the CDR3 is 14 residues. Germline assignment: CDR1 MGHDK and CDR2 SYGVNS. DNA for the CDR3: TGTGCCAGCAGTGAATATACGACGGGGGAAAAACTGTTTTTT. Translated: CASSEYTTGEKLFF.

The chain links TRBV6-1 to TRBJ1-2; D might be TRBD1 (5 bases). This CDR3 has 15 residues. Germline V CDR1 and CDR2: MNHNS, SASEGT. V was trimmed by 4 bases and J by 0 bases, leaving 12 bases between them. In DNA form, the CDR3 reads TGTGCCAGCAGTGGGTGGACACAAACTAACTATGGCTACACCTTC. It yields the protein CASSGWTQTNYGYTF.

This clone was found once. V usage is TRBV21-1 and J usage is TRBJ1-2. TRBV21-1 is labeled a pseudogene. This CDR3 spans 18 amino acids. As DNA, the CDR3 is TGTGCCAGCAGCAAATGGAGGGCAGGGCCGGGCGGAGGCTATGGCTACACCTTC. The encoded protein is CASSKWRAGPGGGYGYTF.

This chain joins TRBV13 and TRBJ1-1; D is unresolved. V lost 9 bases and J 3 bases, leaving 14 bases between the germline ends. This CDR3 spans 13 amino acids. Germline V gene lookup returns CDR1 PRHDT and CDR2 FYEKMQ (reference sequence). This CDR3 reads CASTDGTYTEAFF. The CDR3 DNA sequence: TGTGCCAGTACGGACGGAACCTACACTGAAGCTTTCTTT.

The V call is TRBV7-9, the J call TRBJ2-1, with 12 bases lining up with TRBD1. The CDR3 is 14 residues long. Germline V CDR1 and CDR2: SEHNR, FQNEAQ (reference sequence). The ends lost 5 bases at V and 8 bases at J; junction bases unmatched: 4. The CDR3 is CASSEGQGADEQFF. The CDR3 DNA is TGTGCCAGCAGCGAGGGACAGGGGGCGGATGAGCAGTTCTTC.

The chain recombines TRBV29-1 with TRBJ2-5; TRBD2 agrees at 8 bases. The CDR3 is 18 amino acids. Germline CDR1 SQVTM, CDR2 ANQGSEA. J was trimmed by 7 bases and V by 2 bases; bases with no gene match: 21. CDR3 loop: CSVEPVLAERPSGGTQYF. CDR3 DNA sequence: TGCAGCGTTGAACCCGTACTAGCGGAAAGACCGAGTGGTGGGACCCAGTACTTC.

This rearrangement joins TRBV2 to TRBJ1-1; TRBD1 might be the D (5 bases). The CDR3 covers 14 residues. Germline CDR1 and CDR2: SNHLY and FYNNEI. The ends were cut back, 0 bases at V and 4 bases at J, with 9 bases in the middle. CDR3 bases: TGTGCCAGCAGTGAAGCGTGGGGGAGCACTGAAGCTTTCTTT. This codes for CASSEAWGSTEAFF.

V and J are TRBV6-1 and TRBJ1-1; TRBD1 is a possible D gene (5 bases). The CDR3 totals 14 residues. The germline V gene has CDR1 MNHNS and CDR2 SASEGT. Trimming took off 8 bases at V and 4 bases at J, with 17 bases between the two ends. The CDR3 is CASPLLDGATEAFF. As DNA, the CDR3 is TGTGCCAGCCCCCTTCTGGACGGGGCCACTGAAGCTTTCTTT.

A word on this clone: It is unclear where the CDR3 begins or ends on the DNA, so no DNA is shown, and the CDR3 is as TCRdb lists it. The chain is built from TRBV6-6 and TRBJ1-2; the table's D gene call, TRBD1, was not cross checked with the DNA. The CDR3 length equals 14 residues, ends included. Germline V gene lookup returns CDR1 MNHNY and CDR2 SVGAGI (reference sequence). CDR3 in amino acids: CASSSSTGVYGYTF.

This clone was recorded only once. The V gene is TRBV25-1, the J gene TRBJ2-2, with no clear D. The V end was cut by 0 bases, the J end by 0 bases, with 5 bases between. The CDR3 has 15 residues. In germline, CDR1 is MGHDK, CDR2 SYGVNS. The CDR3 here is CASSEYWANTGELFF. CDR3 nucleotides: TGTGCCAGCAGTGAATATTGGGCGAACACCGGGGAGCTGTTTTTT.

The J gene is TRBJ2-1, the V gene TRBV7-6, with 10 bases matching TRBD2. Trimming cost V 5 bases and J 7 bases; bases outside gene matches: 17. In germline, CDR1 is SGHVS, CDR2 FNYEAQ. The CDR3 contains 18 residues. DNA for the CDR3: TGTGCCAGCAGCCCCGAAACCATAAAACTAGCGGGGCGGAATGAGCAGTTCTTC. This gives the protein CASSPETIKLAGRNEQFF.

The chain links TRBV5-1 to TRBJ2-7; 10 bases match TRBD1. Germline lookup yields CDR1 SGHRS and CDR2 YFSETQ. The V gene end was trimmed by 0 bases and the J gene end by 7 bases; junction bases not matched to a gene: 4. The CDR3 extends over 14 amino acids. CDR3 region: CASSLGDRGMEQYF. The CDR3 DNA is TGCGCCAGCAGCTTGGGGGACAGGGGTATGGAGCAGTACTTC.

The V and J genes are TRBV11-2 and TRBJ1-4; TRBD1 is a possible D gene (5 bases). Deletions cut 5 bases from V and 4 bases from J, with 14 bases between. This CDR3 spans 15 amino acids. Germline CDR1 reads SGHAT; CDR2 reads FQNNGV. This CDR3 is CASSRGGGLNEKLFF. CDR3 DNA sequence: TGTGCCAGCAGCCGCGGGGGGGGACTTAATGAAAAACTGTTTTTT.

The V and J genes are TRBV6-1 and TRBJ2-3; 7 bases map to TRBD2. The CDR3 runs 15 residues. In germline, CDR1 is MNHNS, CDR2 SASEGT. J was trimmed by 0 bases and V by 6 bases; bases with no gene match: 6. CDR3 protein: CASRASSGSTDTQYF. CDR3 coding DNA: TGTGCCAGCAGGGCCTCTAGCGGTAGCACAGATACGCAGTATTTT.

The CDR3 here is CASSQRGENRVVYEQYF. The CDR3 nucleotides are TGTGCCAGCAGCCAGAGGGGGGAGAACAGGGTGGTCTACGAGCAGTACTTC. The chain has TRBV14 and TRBJ2-7; D possibly uses TRBD1 or TRBD2 (6 bases each). Germline V gives CDR1 SGHDN, CDR2 FVKESK. The CDR3 sequence is 17 residues long. V was pared by 3 bases and J by 3 bases, with 21 bases between.

The rearrangement joins TRBV13 to TRBJ2-3; D is undetermined. The V end lost 3 bases, the J end lost 0 bases, and 10 bases lay between the germline ends. Germline CDR1 reads PRHDT; CDR2 reads FYEKMQ (reference sequence). This CDR3 is built from 15 residues. CDR3 in amino acids: CASSFIPASTDTQYF. The CDR3 nucleotides read TGTGCCAGCAGCTTTATTCCGGCGAGCACAGATACGCAGTATTTT.

The CDR3 DNA sequence: TGCGCCAGCAGCCAAGTGGCACAGGAAAATGAGCAGTTCTTC. It yields the protein CASSQVAQENEQFF. This chain links TRBV4-1 with TRBJ2-1; a possible D gene is TRBD1 (5 bases). CDR3 size: 14 residues. V lost 1 base, J lost 7 bases, and 11 bases lay in between. Germline CDR1 and CDR2: MGHRA and YSYEKL.